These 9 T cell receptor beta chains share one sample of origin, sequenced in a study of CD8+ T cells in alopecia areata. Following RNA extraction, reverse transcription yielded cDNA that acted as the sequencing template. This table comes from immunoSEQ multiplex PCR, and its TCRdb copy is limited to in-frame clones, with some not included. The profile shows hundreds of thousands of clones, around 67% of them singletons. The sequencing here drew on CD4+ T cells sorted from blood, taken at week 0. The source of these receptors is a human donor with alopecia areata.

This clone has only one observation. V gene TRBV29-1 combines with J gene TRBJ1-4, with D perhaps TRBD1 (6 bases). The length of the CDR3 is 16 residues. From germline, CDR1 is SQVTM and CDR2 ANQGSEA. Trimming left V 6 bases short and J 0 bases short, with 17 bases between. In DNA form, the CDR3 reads TGCAGCGTCTGGCTACAGGGTGGAGCAACTAATGAAAAACTGTTTTTT. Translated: CSVWLQGGATNEKLFF.

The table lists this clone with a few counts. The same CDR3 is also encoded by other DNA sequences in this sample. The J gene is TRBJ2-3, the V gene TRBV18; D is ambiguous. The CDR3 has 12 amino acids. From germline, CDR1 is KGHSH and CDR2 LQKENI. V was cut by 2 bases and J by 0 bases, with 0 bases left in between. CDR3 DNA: TGTGCCAGCTCACCAAGCACAGATACGCAGTATTTT. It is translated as CASSPSTDTQYF.

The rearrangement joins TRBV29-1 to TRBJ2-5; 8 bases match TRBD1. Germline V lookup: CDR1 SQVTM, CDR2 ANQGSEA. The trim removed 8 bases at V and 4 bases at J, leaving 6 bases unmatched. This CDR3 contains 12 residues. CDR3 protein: CSSRQGRETQYF. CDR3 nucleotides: TGCAGCAGCAGACAGGGGCGAGAGACCCAGTACTTC.

In nucleotides, the CDR3 is TGTGCCAGCAGCCAGAACAGGGTACTCGGGGAGACCCAGTACTTC. Residues: CASSQNRVLGETQYF. The rearrangement links TRBV11-2 to TRBJ2-5, with a weak D call TRBD1 (6 bases). The V gene's germline CDR1 is SGHAT and CDR2 FQNNGV. The V end was cut by 5 bases, the J end by 5 bases, with 18 bases between. This CDR3 has 15 residues.

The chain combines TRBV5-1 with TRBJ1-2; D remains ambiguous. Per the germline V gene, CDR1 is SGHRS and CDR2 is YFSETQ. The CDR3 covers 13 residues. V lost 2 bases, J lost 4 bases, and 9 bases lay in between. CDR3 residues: CASSFAISYGYTF. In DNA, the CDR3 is TGCGCCAGCAGCTTTGCCATAAGCTATGGCTACACCTTC.

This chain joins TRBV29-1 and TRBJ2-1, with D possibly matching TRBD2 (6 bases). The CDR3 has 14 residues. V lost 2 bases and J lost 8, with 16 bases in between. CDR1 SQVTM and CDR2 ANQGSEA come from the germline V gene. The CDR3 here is CSVEMVGRGDEQFF. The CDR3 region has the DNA TGCAGCGTTGAAATGGTGGGGCGCGGGGATGAGCAGTTCTTC.

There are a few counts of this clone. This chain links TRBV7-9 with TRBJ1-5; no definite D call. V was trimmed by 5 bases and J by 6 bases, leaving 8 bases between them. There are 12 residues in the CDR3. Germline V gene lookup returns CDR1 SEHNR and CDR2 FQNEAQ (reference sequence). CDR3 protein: CASSRTGQPQHF. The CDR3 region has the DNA TGTGCCAGCAGCCGGACCGGTCAGCCCCAGCATTTT.

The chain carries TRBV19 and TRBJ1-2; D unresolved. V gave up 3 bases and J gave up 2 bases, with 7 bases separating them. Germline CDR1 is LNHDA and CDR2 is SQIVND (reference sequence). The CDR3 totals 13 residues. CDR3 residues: CASSIEGNYGYTF. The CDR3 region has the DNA TGTGCCAGTAGTATCGAGGGAAACTATGGCTACACCTTC.

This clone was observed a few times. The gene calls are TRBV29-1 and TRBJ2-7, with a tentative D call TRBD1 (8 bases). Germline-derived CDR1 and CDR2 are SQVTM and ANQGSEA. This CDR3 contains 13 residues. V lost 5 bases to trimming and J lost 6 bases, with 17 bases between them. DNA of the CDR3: TGCAGCGTTCAGGGGGCGGGGGCGCGCGAGCAGTACTTC. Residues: CSVQGAGAREQYF.